A single T cell receptor (beta chain) is shown here with its context. It lacks a known antigen. The CDR3 carries no conserved terminal phenylalanine or tryptophan, so it likely arises from a read error. These data come from a study of identical twins (dated by TCRdb to the mid-2010s). Regarding the study in general: To test whether fetal clonotypes persist, the study used deep sequencing on TCR alpha and beta repertoires from monozygotic twins, unrelated adults of various ages, and cord blood. Replicate twin experiments were performed at different times using different library preparation protocols to rule out contamination. General conclusions and limits of the study: Excess twin sharing in beta out-of-frame sequences was weaker because fewer shared sequences lowered the signal-to-noise ratio. Zero-insertion analyses could be partly confounded by invariant T cells such as MAIT and iNKT, though diverse VJ usage argued against such confounding for most clonotypes. Compared with coincidental sharing between unrelated individuals, an excess of low generation-probability sequences was observed among out-of-frame TCR alpha sequences shared between twins. Because the same donors could not be followed over many years, the conclusions relied on cross-sectional statistical analysis. Recombination models systematically underestimated out-of-frame TCR alpha sharing in monozygotic twins but agreed with sharing between unrelated individuals. Fewer insertions were carried by abundant cord blood beta clonotypes; a weaker similar trend was observed in young adult naive repertoires, while no such trend was observed in memory repertoires.

Between the V and J ends, shortened by 6 bases and 0 bases respectively, the junction contains 12 bases. The CDR3 totals 14 residues, both ends included. The entry retains the CDR3 DNA only, 42 bases that are in frame from base 1. For CDR1 and CDR2, the germline V gene lists MNHNS and SASEGT. Every donor was a healthy Caucasian. The researchers also sequenced three unrelated adults who were not twins: a male aged 18 to 29, a male aged 50 to 59, and a female aged 50 to 59. Using Miltenyi CD45RO+ enrichment and human naive T-cell isolation kits, memory (CD45RO+) and naive T cells were isolated from PBMC. Libraries came from 5' RACE. The instrument was an Illumina HiSeq 2000. Template switching added a universal primer binding site, and the final cDNA carried a unique molecular identifier that allowed TCR cDNA molecules to be counted accurately. Specific primers in the conserved constant-segment region were used to synthesize first-strand cDNA for TCR alpha and beta chains. Each cDNA library was double barcoded, with a SMART-Mk sample barcode plus Illumina barcodes, to control for contamination. Two successive PCR steps introduced TruSeq adapter sequences along with Illumina sample barcodes. The Illumina HiSeq platform was used with custom primers to sequence TCR alpha and beta cDNA libraries. The authors' analysis ran thus. MiGEC processed the raw reads to extract unique molecular identifiers, while MiXCR was used to determine the CDR3 positions. For each individual, recombination models were inferred using an EM algorithm with the repgenHMM and IGoR tools. The tcR package in R was used for shared clonotype analysis, with sharing normalized by the product of cloneset sizes. Out-of-frame nonproductive sequences were analyzed to study raw recombination free of thymic and clonal selection effects. TCRdb cleaned the public reads at Q25 with fastp, built clones with MiXCR and kept in-frame beta chains. Under each unique CDR3 protein, matching rows form one entry showing the most common genes and DNA. The V and J calls shown here were made by TCRdb, not taken from the authors' results. The sample data list 690,000 or so distinct CDR3 sequences, and approximately 6.1% of these were observed just once. The top ten constitute around 1.7% of the sample.

The chain was built from TRBV6-1 and TRBJ2-7, and the D gene may be TRBD2, 5 bases matching. This TCR was sampled from a man aged 18 to 29 in good health. Sample: naive T cells sorted from blood. The sample's cell subset or site label, in plain terms: cells isolated with a human naive T-cell isolation kit. At the DNA level, the sequence is TGTGCCAGCAGCCTAGCTCGGAGCTCCTACGAGCAGTACGAC. It is translated as CASSLARSSYEQYD.